The clone carrying this TCR beta chain appeared a few times. Its antigen is still unknown. The data originate from a study of post-analysis software for immune sequencing data. Each TCR beta cDNA library carried unique molecular identifiers. Around 450,000 cDNA molecules were recovered from an input of roughly 0.85 to 10 million T cells. TCRdb recomputed calls from the PCR reads with MiXCR, one row per CDR3 protein. This table holds more than 500,000 distinct CDR3 sequences, approximately 31% found once. Germline V lookup: CDR1 MNHEY, CDR2 SMNVEV (reference sequence). CDR3 length: 13 amino acids. V was pared by 3 bases and J by 1 base, with 6 bases between. Study conclusions and caveats: When the samples were clustered directly with F measure, those that had been prepared in the same batch showed strong co-clustering. In patients, TRBV5-6, TRBV5-1 and TRBV20-1 belonged to five TRBV segments found more frequently than in controls. When compared against controls, multiple sclerosis patients showed significantly lower normalized Chao1 diversity.

The rearrangement joins TRBV27 to TRBJ1-1, with D unresolved. This receptor was obtained from a girl younger than 18 with multiple sclerosis. Material: blood. The CDR3: CASSFSWNTEAFF. As DNA, the CDR3 is TGTGCCAGCAGTTTTTCTTGGAACACTGAAGCTTTCTTT.